The rows below give T cell receptor beta chains drawn from one sample of a study of OX40 agonist ivuxolimab in advanced cancers. Sequencing was performed with immunoSEQ multiplex PCR; in TCRdb, only in-frame clones are kept and a portion is missing. The table has about 90,000 clones, roughly 89% seen once; the top ten hold under 2%. Source: CD4+ or CD8+ T cells sorted from blood, taken in a trial of the OX40 agonist ivuxolimab. These receptors originate from an adult with an advanced solid tumor such as melanoma, head and neck, liver or kidney cancer. Both conserved end residues are part of each CDR3.

>17|TRBV7-2
CASSLILTSGNTGELFF
>17|TRBV27
CASSPWGGTGTTDTQYF
>16|TRBV5-1
CASSGPDSSPWETQYF
>13|TRBV30
CALGTSASDTQYF
>16|TRBV28
CASSLSGRPTLVTQYF
>17|TRBV27
CASSPGVGARRTGELFF
>15|TRBV10-3
CAISEGLEGAETQYF
>14|TRBV13
CASRQRRDSDTQYF
>13|TRBV5-4
CASSLAGPSEQYF
>16|TRBV18
CASSRPSGGNTDTQYF
>15|TRBV12-1
CASSFVPLAGDEQFF
>14|TRBV5-8
CASSLDGNNQPQHF
>13|TRBV11-2
CASSLGHGETQYF
>14|TRBV7-3
CASSPGPGNTEAFF
>13|TRBV5-1
CASSNGQAYEQYF
>14|TRBV28
CASSLIRQEETQYF
>15|TRBV4-3
CASSQEVSGSDEQYF
>13|TRBV5-1
CASSAQQNSGYTF
>16|TRBV5-1
CASSLGGAGGGYEQYF
>16|TRBV7-2
CASSPSRTALNEKLFF
>16|TRBV7-2
CASSLGALNANYGYTF
>16|TRBV11-2
CASSLAPSGIQETQYF
>12|TRBV10-1
CAGRGSPYEQYF
>15|TRBV10-1
CASSSSTWGNTEAFF
>14|TRBV6-1
CASSEQGTNEKLFF
>11|TRBV20-1
CSARKIYEQYF
>15|TRBV5-5
CASSIQGNSGNTIYF
>15|TRBV6-5
CASSYGGSSTDTQYF
>15|TRBV21-1
CASSKPGQIPGELFF
>13|TRBV30
CAWSVGNTDTQYF
>17|TRBV11-2
CASSLDLGGSTNEKLFF
>13|TRBV29-1
CSVHGKYTDTQYF
>14|TRBV27
CASFVDRANTEAFF
>13|TRBV6-5
CASSWTVSQPQHF
>10|TRBV20-1
CSALGNEQFF
>15|TRBV5-1
CASSFSGLLSNEQFF
>15|TRBV10-3
CAISEQGVGADTQYF